The sample holds many counts of the clone carrying this TCR beta chain. The antigen is undetermined. The data were obtained in a study of T-cell memory formation after mild COVID-19. Study information: Each donor largely had its own TCR clusters. The study, taken as a whole, reports: Shrinking CD4+ clones resided mostly in CM and EM, and CD8+ ones in EMRA. Clones contracting across day 15 to 85 had a balanced CD4/CD8 profile; later expanding clones leaned CD4+.

The V end was cut by 3 bases, the J end by 10 bases, with 12 bases between. This CDR3 has 12 amino acids. It was 5'RACE with constant-segment primers that produced the TCR alpha and TCR beta cDNA libraries, which carried sample barcodes and UMIs. In TCRdb, the 5' RACE reads were re-called with MiXCR into one record per CDR3 protein. The data contain a few hundred thousand distinct CDR3 sequences, about a fifth of them singletons. This sequence joins TRBV12-3 or TRBV12-4 and TRBJ1-1, with D perhaps matching TRBD1 (5 bases). Sequenced input: PBMCs or a T cell subset sorted from them (not recorded which). The sequence derives from an adult woman who had mild COVID-19 (a few samples of this study predate the infection). Cell type and time point are not known. The DNA of the CDR3 is TGTGCCAGCAGTTTGCTTCAGGGCGCAGCTTTCTTT. This codes for CASSLLQGAAFF.